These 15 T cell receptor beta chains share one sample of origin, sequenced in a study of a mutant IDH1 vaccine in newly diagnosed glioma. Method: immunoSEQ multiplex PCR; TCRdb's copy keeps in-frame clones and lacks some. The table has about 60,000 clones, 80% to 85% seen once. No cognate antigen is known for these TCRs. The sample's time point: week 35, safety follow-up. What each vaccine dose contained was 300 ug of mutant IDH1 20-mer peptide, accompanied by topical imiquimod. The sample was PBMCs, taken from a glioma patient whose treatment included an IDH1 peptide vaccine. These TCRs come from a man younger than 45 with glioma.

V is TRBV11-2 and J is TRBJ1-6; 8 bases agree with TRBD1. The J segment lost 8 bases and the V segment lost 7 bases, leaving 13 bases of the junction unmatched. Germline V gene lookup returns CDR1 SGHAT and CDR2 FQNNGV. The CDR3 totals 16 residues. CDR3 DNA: TGTGCCAGCACCTCATCCATGGGCAGGGGGCATTCACCCCTCCACTTT. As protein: CASTSSMGRGHSPLHF.

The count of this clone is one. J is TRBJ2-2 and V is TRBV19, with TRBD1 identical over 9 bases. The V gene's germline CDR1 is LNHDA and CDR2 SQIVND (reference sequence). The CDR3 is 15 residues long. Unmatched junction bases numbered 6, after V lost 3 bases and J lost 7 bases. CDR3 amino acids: CASSIKQGARGELFF. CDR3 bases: TGTGCCAGTAGTATTAAACAGGGGGCCCGCGGGGAGCTGTTTTTT.

CDR3 sequence: CAISESGVYEQYF. CDR3 coding DNA: TGTGCCATCAGTGAGTCTGGAGTCTACGAGCAGTACTTC. This chain uses TRBV10-3 with TRBJ2-7; D not resolved. Germline assignment: CDR1 ENHRY and CDR2 SYGVKD. CDR3 length: 13 residues. V was clipped by 0 bases and J by 3 bases, with 6 bases between them.

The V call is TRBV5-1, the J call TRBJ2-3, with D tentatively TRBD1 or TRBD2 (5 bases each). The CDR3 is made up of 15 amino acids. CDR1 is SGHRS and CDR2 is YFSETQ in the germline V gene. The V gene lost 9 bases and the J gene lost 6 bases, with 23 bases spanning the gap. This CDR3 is CATSSGTLSGDTQYF. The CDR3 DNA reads TGCGCCACCTCCTCCGGGACCCTCTCCGGCGATACGCAGTATTTT.

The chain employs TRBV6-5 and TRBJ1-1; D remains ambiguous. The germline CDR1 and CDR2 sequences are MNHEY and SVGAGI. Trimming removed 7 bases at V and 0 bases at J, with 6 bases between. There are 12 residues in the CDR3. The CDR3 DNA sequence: TGTGCCAGCAACATCATGAACACTGAAGCTTTCTTT. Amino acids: CASNIMNTEAFF.

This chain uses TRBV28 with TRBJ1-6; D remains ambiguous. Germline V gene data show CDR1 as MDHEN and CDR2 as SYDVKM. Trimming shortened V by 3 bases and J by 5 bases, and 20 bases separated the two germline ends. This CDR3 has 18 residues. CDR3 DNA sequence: TGTGCCAGCAGTTTTCGCGTGACACACGCCTCTCATAATTCACCCCTCCACTTT. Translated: CASSFRVTHASHNSPLHF.

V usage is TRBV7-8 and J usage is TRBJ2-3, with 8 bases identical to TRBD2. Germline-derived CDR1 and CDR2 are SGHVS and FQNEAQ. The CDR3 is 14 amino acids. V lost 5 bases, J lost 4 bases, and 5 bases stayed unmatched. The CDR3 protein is CASSPGLAPDTQYF. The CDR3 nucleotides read TGTGCCAGCAGCCCTGGACTAGCCCCAGATACGCAGTATTTT.

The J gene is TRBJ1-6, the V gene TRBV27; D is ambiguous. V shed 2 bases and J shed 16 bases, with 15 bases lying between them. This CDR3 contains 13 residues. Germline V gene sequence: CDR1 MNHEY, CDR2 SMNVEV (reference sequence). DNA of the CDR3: TGTGCCAGCAGTTTACGTCTCGGAAATGGACTCCACTTT. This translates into CASSLRLGNGLHF.

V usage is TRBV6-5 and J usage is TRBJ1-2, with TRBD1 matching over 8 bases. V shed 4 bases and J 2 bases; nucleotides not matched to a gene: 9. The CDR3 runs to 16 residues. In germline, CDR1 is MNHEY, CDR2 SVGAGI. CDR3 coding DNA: TGTGCCAGCAGTTCTATCGGGACAGGTGGGAACTATGGCTACACCTTC. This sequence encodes CASSSIGTGGNYGYTF.

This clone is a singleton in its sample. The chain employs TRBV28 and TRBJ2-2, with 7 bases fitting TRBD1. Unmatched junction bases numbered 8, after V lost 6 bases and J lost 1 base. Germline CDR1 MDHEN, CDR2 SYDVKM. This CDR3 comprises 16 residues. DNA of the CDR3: TGTGCCAGCAGCCGATCGGGACAGTTGAACACCGGGGAGCTGTTTTTT. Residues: CASSRSGQLNTGELFF.

The CDR3 DNA sequence: TGTGCCAGCCGAGCGGGGACAGACCCCTCCTACAATGAGCAGTTCTTC. This codes for CASRAGTDPSYNEQFF. The chain couples TRBV18 to TRBJ2-1, with D possibly called TRBD1 or TRBD2 (7 bases each). The V and J ends lost 8 bases and 0 bases respectively, with 17 bases between them. In germline, CDR1 is KGHSH, CDR2 LQKENI. CDR3 length: 16 residues.

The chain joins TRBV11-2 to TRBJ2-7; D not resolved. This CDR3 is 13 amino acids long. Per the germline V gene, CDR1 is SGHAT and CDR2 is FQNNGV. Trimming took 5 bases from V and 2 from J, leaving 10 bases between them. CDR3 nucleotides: TGTGCCAGCAGCGGAAGGAGAGCCTACGAGCAGTACTTC. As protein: CASSGRRAYEQYF.

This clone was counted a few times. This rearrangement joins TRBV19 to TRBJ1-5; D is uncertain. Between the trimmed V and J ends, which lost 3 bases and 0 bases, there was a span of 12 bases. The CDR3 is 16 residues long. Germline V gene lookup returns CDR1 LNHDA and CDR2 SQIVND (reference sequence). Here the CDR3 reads CASSILTDYSNQPQHF. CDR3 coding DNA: TGTGCCAGTAGTATTTTGACGGACTATAGCAATCAGCCCCAGCATTTT.

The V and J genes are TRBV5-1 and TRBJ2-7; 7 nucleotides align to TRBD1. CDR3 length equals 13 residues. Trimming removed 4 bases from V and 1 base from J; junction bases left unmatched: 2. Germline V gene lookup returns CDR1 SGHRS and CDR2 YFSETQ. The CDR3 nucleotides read TGCGCCAGCAGCCAGACAGGGTCCTACGAGCAGTACTTC. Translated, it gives CASSQTGSYEQYF.

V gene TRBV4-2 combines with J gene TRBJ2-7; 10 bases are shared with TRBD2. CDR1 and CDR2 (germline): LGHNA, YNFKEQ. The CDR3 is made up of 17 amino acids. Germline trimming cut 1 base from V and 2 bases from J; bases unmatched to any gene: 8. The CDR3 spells CASSQVAGAGGPYEQYF. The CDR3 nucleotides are TGTGCCAGCAGCCAAGTGGCCGGAGCGGGGGGGCCCTACGAGCAGTACTTC.